This TCR beta chain was observed in a study of T-cell memory formation after mild COVID-19. As for the study in general: Largely, TCR clusters stayed within a single donor.

Points from the study as a whole: Several responding clones turned up in pre-infection memory, indicating that cross-reactive memory may have taken part. For contracting clones, CD4+ ones sat mainly in CM and EM, CD8+ in EMRA. Day 37-peaking second-wave clones had unconfirmed SARS-CoV-2 specificity.

This clonotype came up a few times. Antigen unknown. This CDR3 spans 12 amino acids. V gave up 6 bases and J gave up 7 bases, with 10 bases separating them. Looked up from germline, CDR1 is MNHEY and CDR2 is SVGAGI. TCRdb redid the calling of the 5' RACE reads with MiXCR, one entry per CDR3 protein. Of approximately 350,000 distinct CDR3 sequences in the sample, 13% were seen once. This chain connects TRBV6-5 to TRBJ2-1, with a tentative D call TRBD1 (6 bases). The clonotype comes from a man aged 18 to 29 who had mild COVID-19 (a few samples of this study predate the infection). Cell type and time point are not known. The specimen sequenced was PBMCs or a T cell subset sorted from them (not recorded which). The CDR3 protein is CASSQGTNEQFF. Here the CDR3 DNA reads TGTGCCAGCAGCCAGGGGACAAATGAGCAGTTCTTC.